A single sample is the source of the 14 T cell receptor beta chains below, sequenced in a study of cytomegalovirus exposure and HLA in healthy donors. 13 Jbeta primers and 60 Vbeta primers were used for the PCR. Method: immunoSEQ multiplex PCR; TCRdb's copy keeps in-frame clones and lacks some. This sample has around 150,000 clones, with about four fifths found just once. The sequencing sample was made of PBMCs. These receptors originate from a human donor in good health.

J is TRBJ2-5 and V is TRBV5-4, with 7 bases identical to TRBD2. The CDR3 covers 15 residues. Germline V gene lookup returns CDR1 SGHNT and CDR2 YYREEE (reference sequence). With V trimmed by 4 bases and J by 2 bases, 8 bases remained unmatched. CDR3 region: CASSLKTSLQETQYF. CDR3 DNA sequence: TGTGCCAGCAGCCTTAAGACTAGCTTACAAGAGACCCAGTACTTC.

This clone appeared once. Here the CDR3 reads CASTPPEGQETQYF. CDR3 nucleotide sequence: TGTGCCAGCACCCCACCAGAGGGCCAAGAGACCCAGTACTTC. The genes are TRBV28 and TRBJ2-5; D may be TRBD2 (5 bases). The ends were cut back, 7 bases at V and 1 base at J, with 13 bases in the middle. The CDR3 has 14 residues. Looked up from germline, CDR1 is MDHEN and CDR2 is SYDVKM.

This chain links TRBV6-7 with TRBJ1-3; 12 positions match TRBD1. TRBV6-7 is filed as an ORF, its function uncertain. The CDR3 is 18 amino acids. The junction had 7 bases not matched to a gene; V was cut back by 4 bases and J by 0 bases. This chain's CDR3 is CASSSGTGGNSSGNTIYF. The CDR3 nucleotides are TGTGCCAGCAGTTCCGGGACAGGGGGCAACAGCTCTGGAAACACCATATATTTT.

The chain joins TRBV9 to TRBJ2-7; 10 bases agree with TRBD1. This CDR3 has 16 residues. CDR1 SGDLS and CDR2 YYNGEE come from the germline V gene. The ends lost 2 bases at V and 5 bases at J; junction bases unmatched: 10. The CDR3 DNA reads TGTGCCAGCAGCGTCCTAACCGGGACAGGGGTTCACGAGCAGTACTTC. Encoded protein: CASSVLTGTGVHEQYF.

This clone came up a few times. The chain has TRBV4-2 and TRBJ2-1; 10 bases are shared with TRBD2. Germline-derived CDR1 and CDR2 are LGHNA and YNFKEQ. This CDR3 spans 15 amino acids. V shed 1 base and J 3 bases; nucleotides not matched to a gene: 0. CDR3 sequence (DNA): TGTGCCAGCAGCCAAGGGACTAGCGGCTACAATGAGCAGTTCTTC. Translated: CASSQGTSGYNEQFF.

This rearrangement joins TRBV27 to TRBJ2-4; no firm D call. Trimming removed 3 bases at V and 7 bases at J, with 10 bases between. Per the germline V gene, CDR1 is MNHEY and CDR2 is SMNVEV (reference sequence). The CDR3 is 13 residues long. CDR3 protein: CASSFSGDNIQYF. In DNA, the CDR3 is TGTGCCAGCAGTTTTTCAGGTGACAACATTCAGTACTTC.

The V and J genes are TRBV7-9 and TRBJ2-5; D is unclear. With the DNA end fitting TRBJ2-7 better, the J assignment may be wrong. The germline gives CDR1 SEHNR, CDR2 FQNEAQ (reference sequence). The CDR3 length is 11 residues. CDR3 bases: TGTGCCAGCAGCATCCGCTACGAGCAGTACTTC. Its protein product is CASSIRYEQYF.

This chain uses TRBV9 with TRBJ2-4; 9 bases are shared with TRBD2. The germline V gene encodes CDR1 SGDLS and CDR2 YYNGEE. Trimming took 0 bases from V and 3 from J; bases not matched to a gene: 10. The CDR3 has 18 residues. CDR3 bases: TGTGCCAGCAGCGTAGAGGCTAGCGGGACCCTAGACAAAAACATTCAGTACTTC. Amino acid sequence: CASSVEASGTLDKNIQYF.

The chain employs TRBV6-1 and TRBJ1-1, with a tentative D call TRBD1 (6 bases). Germline loops: CDR1 MNHNS, CDR2 SASEGT. CDR3 size: 14 residues. V shed 1 base and J shed 6 bases, with 12 bases lying between them. This CDR3 is CASSEVGTIAEAFF. CDR3 sequence (DNA): TGTGCCAGCAGTGAAGTAGGGACAATCGCTGAAGCTTTCTTT.

This rearrangement joins TRBV18 to TRBJ1-4; D remains unclear. This CDR3 comprises 13 residues. Deletions cut 1 base from V and 7 bases from J, with 7 bases between. The germline gives CDR1 KGHSH, CDR2 LQKENI. The CDR3 nucleotides read TGTGCCAGCTCACCACAGCACGGTGAAAAACTGTTTTTT. Its translation is CASSPQHGEKLFF.

This chain connects TRBV28 to TRBJ2-1; 8 nucleotides agree with TRBD2. The CDR3 runs to 13 residues. Germline lookup yields CDR1 MDHEN and CDR2 SYDVKM. V lost 5 bases to trimming and J lost 8 bases; unmatched junction nucleotides: 5. The CDR3 DNA is TGTGCCAGCAGTGGGACTAGATATGATGAGCAGTTCTTC. Protein sequence: CASSGTRYDEQFF.

This clone was seen once. The rearrangement uses TRBV4-3 and TRBJ2-2; D is unclear. The CDR3 runs to 16 residues. V gave up 2 bases and J gave up 0 bases, with 10 bases separating them. CDR1 is LGHNA and CDR2 is YSLEER in the germline V gene. The CDR3 protein is CASSQTSRTNTGELFF. DNA for the CDR3: TGCGCCAGCAGCCAAACGTCCAGGACGAACACCGGGGAGCTGTTTTTT.

The chain combines TRBV7-9 with TRBJ1-1; D unresolved. The CDR3 runs to 13 residues. V was cut by 5 bases and J by 6 bases, with 13 bases left in between. Germline CDR1 and CDR2: SEHNR and FQNEAQ (reference sequence). DNA for the CDR3: TGTGCCAGCAGCCCAGACAATATCCCTGAAGCTTTCTTT. This codes for CASSPDNIPEAFF.

This chain connects TRBV29-1 to TRBJ2-1, with TRBD2 matching over 7 bases. The CDR3 extends over 20 amino acids. CDR1 and CDR2 from the germline V gene are SQVTM and ANQGSEA. With 6 bases clipped from V and 0 bases from J, the junction kept 23 bases outside the gene matches. The CDR3, as DNA: TGCAGCGTCCAGATGCCCCTTATTGGGGGGGTAGCGGACTCCTACAATGAGCAGTTCTTC. Protein sequence: CSVQMPLIGGVADSYNEQFF.